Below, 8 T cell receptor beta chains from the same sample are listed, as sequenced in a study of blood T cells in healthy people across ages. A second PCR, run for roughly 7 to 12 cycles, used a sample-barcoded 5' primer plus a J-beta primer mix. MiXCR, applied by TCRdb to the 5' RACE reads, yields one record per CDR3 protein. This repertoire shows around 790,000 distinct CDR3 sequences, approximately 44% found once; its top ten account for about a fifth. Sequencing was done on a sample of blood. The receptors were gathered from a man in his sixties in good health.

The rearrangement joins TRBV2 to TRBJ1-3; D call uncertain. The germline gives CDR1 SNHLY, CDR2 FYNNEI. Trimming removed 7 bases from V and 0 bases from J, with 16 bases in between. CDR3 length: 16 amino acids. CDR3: CASNIRQIYSGNTIYF. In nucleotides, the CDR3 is TGTGCCAGCAATATCCGACAAATTTACTCTGGAAACACCATATATTTT.

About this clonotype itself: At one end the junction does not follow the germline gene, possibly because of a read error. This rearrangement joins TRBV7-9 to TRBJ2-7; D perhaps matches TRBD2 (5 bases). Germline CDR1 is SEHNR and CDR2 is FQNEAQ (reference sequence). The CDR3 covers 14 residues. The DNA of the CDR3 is TGTGTCAGCAGCCACCGGGGAAGAGCCTACGAGCAGTACTTC. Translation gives CVSSHRGRAYEQYF.

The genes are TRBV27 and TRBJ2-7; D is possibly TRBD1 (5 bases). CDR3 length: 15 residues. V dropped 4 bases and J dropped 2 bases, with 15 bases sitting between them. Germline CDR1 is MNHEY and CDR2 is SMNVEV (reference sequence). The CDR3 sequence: CASSSPGALTYEQYF. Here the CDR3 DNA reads TGTGCCAGCAGTTCTCCTGGGGCACTTACCTACGAGCAGTACTTC.

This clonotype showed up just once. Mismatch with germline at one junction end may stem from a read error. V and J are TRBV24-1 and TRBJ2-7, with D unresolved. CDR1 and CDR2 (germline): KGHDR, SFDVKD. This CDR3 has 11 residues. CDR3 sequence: CTTSEGYEQYF. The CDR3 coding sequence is TGTACCACCAGTGAAGGGTACGAGCAGTACTTC.

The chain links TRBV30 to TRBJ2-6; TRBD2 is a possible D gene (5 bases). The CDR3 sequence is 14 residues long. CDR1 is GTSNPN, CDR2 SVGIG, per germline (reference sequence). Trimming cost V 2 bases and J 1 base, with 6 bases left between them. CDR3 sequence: CAWSPGSGANVLTF. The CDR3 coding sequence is TGTGCCTGGAGTCCGGGGTCTGGGGCCAACGTCCTGACTTTC.

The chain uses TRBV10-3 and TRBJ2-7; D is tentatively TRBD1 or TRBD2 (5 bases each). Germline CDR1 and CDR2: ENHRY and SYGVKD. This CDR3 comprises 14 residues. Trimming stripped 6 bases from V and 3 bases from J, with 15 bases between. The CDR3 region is CAISRDEYDYEQYF. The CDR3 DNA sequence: TGTGCCATCAGCCGGGACGAGTATGACTACGAGCAGTACTTC.

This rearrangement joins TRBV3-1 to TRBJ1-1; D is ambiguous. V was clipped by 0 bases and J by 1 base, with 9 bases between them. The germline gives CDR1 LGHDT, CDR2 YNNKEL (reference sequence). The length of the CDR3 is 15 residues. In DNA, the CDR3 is TGTGCCAGCAGCCAAGAGGGGTTCCGGAACACTGAAGCTTTCTTT. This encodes CASSQEGFRNTEAFF.

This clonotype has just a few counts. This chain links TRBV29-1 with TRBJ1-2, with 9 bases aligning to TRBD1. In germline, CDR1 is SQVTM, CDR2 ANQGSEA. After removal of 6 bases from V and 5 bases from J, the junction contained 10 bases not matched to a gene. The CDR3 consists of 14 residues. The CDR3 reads CSVDRDRDRYGYTF. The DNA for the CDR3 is TGCAGCGTCGACCGGGACAGGGATAGGTATGGCTACACCTTC.